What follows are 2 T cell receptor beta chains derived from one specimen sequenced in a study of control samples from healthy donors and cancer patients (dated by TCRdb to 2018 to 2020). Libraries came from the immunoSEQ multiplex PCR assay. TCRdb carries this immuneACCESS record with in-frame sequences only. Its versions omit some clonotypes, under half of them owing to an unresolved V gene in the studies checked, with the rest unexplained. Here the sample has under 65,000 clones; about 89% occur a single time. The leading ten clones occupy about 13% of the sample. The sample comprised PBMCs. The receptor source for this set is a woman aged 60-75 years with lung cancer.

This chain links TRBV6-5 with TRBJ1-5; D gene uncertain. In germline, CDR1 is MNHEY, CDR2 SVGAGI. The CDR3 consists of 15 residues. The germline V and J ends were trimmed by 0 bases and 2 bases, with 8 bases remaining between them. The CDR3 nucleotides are TGTGCCAGCAGTTACTCTGGGCAAGGCAATCAGCCCCAGCATTTT. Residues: CASSYSGQGNQPQHF.

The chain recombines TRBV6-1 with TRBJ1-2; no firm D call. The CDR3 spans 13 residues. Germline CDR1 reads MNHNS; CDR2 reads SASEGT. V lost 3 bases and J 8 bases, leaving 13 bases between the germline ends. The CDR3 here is CASSDELRAGYTF. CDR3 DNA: TGTGCCAGCAGTGACGAACTTAGGGCCGGCTACACCTTC.